One and the same sample provided the 14 T cell receptor beta chains below, sequenced in a study of T cells in Graves' hyperthyroidism and ophthalmopathy. The source material, RNA transcripts, was used to amplify TCR beta CDR3 regions. The HTBI primer set served for first-round RT-PCR of the TCR CDR3. Via MiXCR, TCRdb re-called the multiplex PCR reads, giving one row per CDR3 protein. Of over 650,000 distinct CDR3 sequences in the sample, roughly 45% were seen once. Material for sequencing was peripheral blood or thyroid tissue (not recorded which). These receptors were taken from an adult man with Graves' disease, either hyperthyroidism or ophthalmopathy (not recorded which).

This chain uses TRBV18 with TRBJ1-5, with 11 bases lining up with TRBD1. This CDR3 has 14 amino acids. Losses at the gene ends were 5 bases for V and 6 bases for J; bases not matched to a gene: 3. The germline V gene has CDR1 KGHSH and CDR2 LQKENI. The CDR3 sequence is CASSAGTGGQPQHF. The CDR3 region has the DNA TGTGCCAGCTCAGCCGGGACAGGGGGTCAGCCCCAGCATTTT.

This clonotype has more than one count but fewer than ten. The chain recombines TRBV7-9 with TRBJ2-7, with 9 bases matching TRBD1. V lost 9 bases to trimming and J lost 2 bases; unmatched junction nucleotides: 8. The CDR3 runs to 14 residues. Germline V lookup: CDR1 SEHNR, CDR2 FQNEAQ (reference sequence). The CDR3 DNA reads TGTGCCAGTAACGCCGGGACAGGGCCCTACGAGCAGTACTTC. Translation gives CASNAGTGPYEQYF.

Comments on this clonotype: A much larger clonotype is one base distant, so this may be a read error. The chain employs TRBV7-2 and TRBJ2-7, with D maybe TRBD2 (6 bases). CDR3 size: 14 residues. The germline V gene has CDR1 SGHTA and CDR2 FQGNSA. The CDR3: CAGSLGSGPYEQYF. In DNA form, the CDR3 reads TGTGCCGGCAGCTTGGGTAGCGGTCCCTACGAGCAGTACTTC. Using reference TRBV7-2 and TRBJ2-7 for the parts outside the CDR3, the full variable domain is GAGVSQSPSNKVTEKGKDVELRCDPISGHTALYWYRQSLGQGLEFLIYFQGNSAPDKSGLPSDRFSAERTGGSVSTLTIQRTQQEDSAVYLCAGSLGSGPYEQYFGPGTRLTVT.

The rearrangement joins TRBV20-1 to TRBJ2-2, with 9 bases lining up with TRBD2. Germline CDR1 is DFQATT and CDR2 is SNEGSKA (reference sequence). V dropped 3 bases and J dropped 6; count of bases not matched to a gene: 5. CDR3 length: 14 residues. CDR3 nucleotide sequence: TGCAGTGCTAGTAGCGGGAGCGTGGCCGGGGAGCTGTTTTTT. As protein: CSASSGSVAGELFF.

This clonotype was counted ten times or more. The V gene is TRBV5-1, the J gene TRBJ1-1, with 7 bases lining up with TRBD1. From germline, CDR1 is SGHRS and CDR2 YFSETQ. The CDR3 spans 14 residues. Unmatched junction bases numbered 7, after V lost 4 bases and J lost 4 bases. This chain's CDR3 is CASSTDRARTEAFF. In nucleotides, the CDR3 is TGCGCCAGCAGCACCGACAGGGCTCGCACTGAAGCTTTCTTT.

This clonotype was detected only a few times. The chain carries TRBV5-1 and TRBJ1-4, with D possibly matching TRBD1 (6 bases). The CDR3 consists of 17 residues. V was shortened by 0 bases and J by 2 bases, with 14 bases between the two germline ends. CDR1 and CDR2 from the germline V gene are SGHRS and YFSETQ. This chain's CDR3 is CASSLARGLETNEKLFF. CDR3 DNA: TGCGCCAGCAGCTTGGCCAGGGGTTTGGAGACTAATGAAAAACTGTTTTTT.

This clonotype was seen only a few times. At one end, the junction sequence differs from germline, possibly due to a read error. V usage is TRBV4-1 and J usage is TRBJ1-1; D remains unclear. The germline V gene encodes CDR1 MGHRA and CDR2 YSYEKL. The CDR3 consists of 15 residues. The CDR3 protein is CASSQVGEMNTEAFF. For the CDR3, the DNA is TGTGCCAGCAGCCAAGTTGGTGAGATGAACACTGAAGCTTTCTTT.

This clonotype was found a few times. An end of the junction does not agree with germline; a read error may underlie this. The chain carries TRBV5-1 and TRBJ2-3; no firm D call. CDR3 length: 13 residues. In germline, CDR1 is SGHRS, CDR2 YFSETQ. The CDR3 DNA reads as TGTGCCAGCAGTTCGGGCCCGGAGGATACGCAGTATTTT. Its protein product is CASSSGPEDTQYF.

This clonotype was detected only a few times. The rearrangement uses TRBV7-6 and TRBJ2-2; possibly TRBD1 for D (5 bases). The V gene lost 0 bases and the J gene lost 9 bases, with 5 bases spanning the gap. Germline loops: CDR1 SGHVS, CDR2 FNYEAQ. The CDR3 has 12 amino acids. In DNA form, the CDR3 reads TGTGCCAGCAGCTTAGCGGACAGGGAGCTGTTTTTT. This sequence encodes CASSLADRELFF.

This clonotype came up many times. The J gene is TRBJ1-1, the V gene TRBV29-1, with a weak D call TRBD1 (6 bases). V lost 3 bases and J 6 bases, leaving 11 bases between the germline ends. Germline loops: CDR1 SQVTM, CDR2 ANQGSEA. This CDR3 is built from 12 residues. CDR3 residues: CSVDRGGPEAFF. The CDR3, as DNA: TGCAGCGTTGACCGAGGGGGGCCTGAAGCTTTCTTT.

In regard to this clonotype: A read error may account for a junction end that differs from germline. This chain links TRBV12-3 or TRBV12-4 with TRBJ2-5; D might be TRBD1 (5 bases). This CDR3 has 14 amino acids. The CDR3 region has the DNA TGTGCCAGCAGTTTCATAAGGGGCGATGAGACCCAGAACTTC. Translated: CASSFIRGDETQNF.

This rearrangement joins TRBV20-1 to TRBJ2-7; 8 bases align to TRBD1. CDR3 length equals 16 residues. Germline values: CDR1 DFQATT, CDR2 SNEGSKA (reference sequence). The junction had 9 bases not matched to a gene; V was cut back by 0 bases and J by 2 bases. The CDR3 coding sequence is TGCAGTGCTAGAGATCCAAAGGGACAGGCTCCCTACGAGCAGTACTTC. Amino acids: CSARDPKGQAPYEQYF.

Worth noting for this clonotype: Being one base from a much bigger clone, this may be a read error. The chain combines TRBV29-1 with TRBJ2-7; 9 bases align to TRBD2. The CDR3 is 14 amino acids. The J segment lost 3 bases and the V segment lost 6 bases, leaving 9 bases of the junction unmatched. Germline assignment: CDR1 SQVTM and CDR2 ANQGSEA. CDR3 in DNA: TGCAGCGTGACGTCGACGACTAGCGGCTACGAGCAGTACTTC. Protein sequence: CSVTSTTSGYEQYF.

The V call is TRBV6-5, the J call TRBJ2-5; 7 positions agree with TRBD2. The CDR3 consists of 15 residues. Germline CDR1 reads MNHEY; CDR2 reads SVGAGI. Losses at the gene ends were 6 bases for V and 2 bases for J; bases not matched to a gene: 9. This chain's CDR3 is CASSRGAGLQETQYF. The CDR3 DNA follows: TGTGCCAGCAGCCGAGGAGCGGGGTTACAAGAGACCCAGTACTTC.